The TCR beta chain described here comes from a study of blood T cell repertoires in COVID-19. Across the whole study: COVID-19 samples collected from the United States, Italy and Spain covered acute and convalescent phases.

Participant-given clinical history determined each cohort assignment. No more than 2 weeks before study entry, exposed participants had met a case of COVID-19. In the authors' methods: Amplifying reference gene primers gave estimates of nucleated cell counts. The method was immunoSEQ multiplex PCR; TCRdb's version includes in-frame clones alone and lacks a portion of them. V, J and clone size reflect that table, while D and trimming were determined from the DNA. The sample contains 260,000 or so clones, 80% to 90% of which appear only once. The CDR3 sequence is 11 residues long. Germline CDR1 SGHRS, CDR2 YFSETQ. With 0 bases removed from V and 7 bases from J, the gap between germline ends came to 3 bases.

Source material: PBMCs or T cells enriched from blood (not recorded which). The chain employs TRBV5-1 and TRBJ2-3; D remains ambiguous. This TCR came from a woman aged 40-49 years who had been exposed to COVID-19. The CDR3 spells CASSLANTQYF. CDR3 nucleotide sequence: TGCGCCAGCAGCTTGGCTAATACGCAGTATTTT.